This T cell receptor beta chain was sequenced during a study of blood T cell repertoires in COVID-19. The table came from immunoSEQ multiplex PCR; TCRdb's copy has only in-frame clones and leaves some out. Of around 430,000 clones in the sample, approximately 90% were seen once. A word on this clone: This same CDR3 is encoded by further DNA sequences in the sample.

The germline V gene has CDR1 GTSNPN and CDR2 SVGIG (reference sequence). V was pared by 0 bases and J by 5 bases, with 0 bases of the junction left unmatched. The CDR3 spans 13 residues. The sequence came from a woman between 50 and 59 years old with COVID-19, enrolled during active disease. What was sequenced was peripheral blood. The chain joins TRBV30 to TRBJ1-5; 8 bases match TRBD1. CDR3 sequence (DNA): TGTGCCTGGAGTGTACAGGGGGATCAGCCCCAGCATTTT. This sequence encodes CAWSVQGDQPQHF.